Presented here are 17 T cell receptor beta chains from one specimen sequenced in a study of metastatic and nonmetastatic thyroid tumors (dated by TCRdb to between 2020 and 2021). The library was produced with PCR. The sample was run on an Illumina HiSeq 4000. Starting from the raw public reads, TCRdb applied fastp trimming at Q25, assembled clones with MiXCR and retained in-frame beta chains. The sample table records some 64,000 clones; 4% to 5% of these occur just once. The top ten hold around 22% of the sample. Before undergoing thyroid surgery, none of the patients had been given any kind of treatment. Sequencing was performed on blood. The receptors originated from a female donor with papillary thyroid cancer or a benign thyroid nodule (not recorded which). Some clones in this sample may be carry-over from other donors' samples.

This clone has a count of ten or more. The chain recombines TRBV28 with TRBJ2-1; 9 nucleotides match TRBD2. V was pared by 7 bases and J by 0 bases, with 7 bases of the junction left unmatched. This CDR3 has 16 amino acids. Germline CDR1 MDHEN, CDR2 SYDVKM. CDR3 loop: CASIKTSGFSYNEQFF. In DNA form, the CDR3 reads TGTGCCAGCATCAAGACTAGCGGCTTCTCCTACAATGAGCAGTTCTTC.

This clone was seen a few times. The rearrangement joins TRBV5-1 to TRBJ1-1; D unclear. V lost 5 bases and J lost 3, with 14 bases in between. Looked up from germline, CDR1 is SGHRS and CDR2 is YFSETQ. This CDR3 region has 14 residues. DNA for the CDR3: TGCGCCAGCAGTTTGATGGGTATGGACACTGAAGCTTTCTTT. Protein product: CASSLMGMDTEAFF.

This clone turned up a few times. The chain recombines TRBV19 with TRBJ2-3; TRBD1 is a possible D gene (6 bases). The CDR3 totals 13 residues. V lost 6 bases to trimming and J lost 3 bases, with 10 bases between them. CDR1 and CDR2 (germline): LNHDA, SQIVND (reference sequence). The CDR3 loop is CASSWTVTDTQYF. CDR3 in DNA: TGTGCCAGTAGCTGGACAGTGACAGATACGCAGTATTTT.

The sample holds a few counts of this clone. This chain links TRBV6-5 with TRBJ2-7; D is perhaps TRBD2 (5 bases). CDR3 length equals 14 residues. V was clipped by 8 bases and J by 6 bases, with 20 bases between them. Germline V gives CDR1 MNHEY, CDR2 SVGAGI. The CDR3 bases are TGTGCCAGCGGCCGACTCGAGGGTCTCCGCGAGCAGTACTTC. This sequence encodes CASGRLEGLREQYF.

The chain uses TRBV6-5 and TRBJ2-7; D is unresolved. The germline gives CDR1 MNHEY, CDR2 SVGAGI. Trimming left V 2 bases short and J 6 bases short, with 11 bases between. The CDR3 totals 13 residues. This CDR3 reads CASSYGLAGEQYF. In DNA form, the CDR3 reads TGTGCCAGCAGTTACGGGTTAGCTGGCGAGCAGTACTTC.

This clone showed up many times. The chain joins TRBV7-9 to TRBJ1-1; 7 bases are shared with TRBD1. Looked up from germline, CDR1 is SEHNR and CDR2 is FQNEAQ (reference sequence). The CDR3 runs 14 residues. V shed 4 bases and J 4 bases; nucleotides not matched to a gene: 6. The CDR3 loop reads CASSSTGRSTEAFF. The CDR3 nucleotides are TGTGCCAGCAGCTCGACAGGGAGGTCCACTGAAGCTTTCTTT.

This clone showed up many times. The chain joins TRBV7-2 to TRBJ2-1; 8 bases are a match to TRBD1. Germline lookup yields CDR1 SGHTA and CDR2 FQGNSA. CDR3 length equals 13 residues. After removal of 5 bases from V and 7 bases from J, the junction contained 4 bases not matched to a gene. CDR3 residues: CASSPRTGNEQFF. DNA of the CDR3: TGTGCCAGCAGCCCCAGGACAGGGAATGAGCAGTTCTTC. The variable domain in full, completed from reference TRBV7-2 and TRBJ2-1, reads GAGVSQSPSNKVTEKGKDVELRCDPISGHTALYWYRQSLGQGLEFLIYFQGNSAPDKSGLPSDRFSAERTGGSVSTLTIQRTQQEDSAVYLCASSPRTGNEQFFGPGTRLTVL.

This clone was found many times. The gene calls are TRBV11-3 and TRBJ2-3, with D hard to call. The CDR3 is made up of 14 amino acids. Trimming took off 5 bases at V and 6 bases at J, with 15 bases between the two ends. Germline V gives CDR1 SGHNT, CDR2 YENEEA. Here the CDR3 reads CASSPGRGIDTQYF. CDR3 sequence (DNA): TGTGCCAGCAGCCCCGGGCGTGGGATCGATACGCAGTATTTT.

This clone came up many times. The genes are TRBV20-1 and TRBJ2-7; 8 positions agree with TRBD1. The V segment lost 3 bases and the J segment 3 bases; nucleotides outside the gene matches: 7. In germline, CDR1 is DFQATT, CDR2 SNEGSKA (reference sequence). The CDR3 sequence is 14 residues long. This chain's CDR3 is CSASRAGGFYEQYF. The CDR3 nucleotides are TGCAGTGCTAGTAGGGCAGGGGGCTTCTACGAGCAGTACTTC.

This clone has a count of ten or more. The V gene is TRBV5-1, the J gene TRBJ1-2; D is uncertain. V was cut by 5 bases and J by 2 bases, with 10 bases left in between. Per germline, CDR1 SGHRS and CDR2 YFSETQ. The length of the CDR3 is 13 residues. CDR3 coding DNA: TGCGCCAGCAGGTTTGAGGACAACTATGGCTACACCTTC. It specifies CASRFEDNYGYTF.

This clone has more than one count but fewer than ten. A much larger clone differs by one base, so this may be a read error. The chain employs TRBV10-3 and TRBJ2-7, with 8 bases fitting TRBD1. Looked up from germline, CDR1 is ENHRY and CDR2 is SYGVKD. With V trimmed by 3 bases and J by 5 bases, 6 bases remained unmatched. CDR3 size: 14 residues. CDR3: CAISDRDRCHEQYF. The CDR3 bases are TGTGCCATCAGTGACCGGGACAGGTGCCACGAGCAGTACTTC.

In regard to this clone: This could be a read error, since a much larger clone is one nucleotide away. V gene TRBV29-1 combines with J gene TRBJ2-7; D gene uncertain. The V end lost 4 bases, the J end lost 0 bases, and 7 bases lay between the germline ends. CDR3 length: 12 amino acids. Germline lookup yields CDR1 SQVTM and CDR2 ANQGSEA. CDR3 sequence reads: CSVGYTSYEQYF. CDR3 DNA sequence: TGCAGCGTTGGGTACACCTCCTACGAGCAGTACTTC.

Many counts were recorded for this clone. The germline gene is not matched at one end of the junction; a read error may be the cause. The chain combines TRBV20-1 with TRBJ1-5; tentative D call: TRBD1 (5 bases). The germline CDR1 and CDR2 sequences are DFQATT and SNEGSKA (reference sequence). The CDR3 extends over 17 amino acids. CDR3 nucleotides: TGCAGTGCTATAGAGGCAGGGAGACGTCGTAGCAATCGGCCCCAGCATTTT. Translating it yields CSAIEAGRRRSNRPQHF.

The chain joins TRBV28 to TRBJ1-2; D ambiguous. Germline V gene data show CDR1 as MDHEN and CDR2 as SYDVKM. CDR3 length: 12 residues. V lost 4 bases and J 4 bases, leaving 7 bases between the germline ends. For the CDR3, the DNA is TGTGCCAGCAGTTCCAGGCTCTATGGCTACACCTTC. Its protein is CASSSRLYGYTF.

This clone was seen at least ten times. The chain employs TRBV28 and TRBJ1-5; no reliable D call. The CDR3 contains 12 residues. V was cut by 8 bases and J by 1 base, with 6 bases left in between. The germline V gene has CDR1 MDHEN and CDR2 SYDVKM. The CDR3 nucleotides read TGTGCCAGCCGGCAAAGCAATCAGCCCCAGCATTTT. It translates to CASRQSNQPQHF.

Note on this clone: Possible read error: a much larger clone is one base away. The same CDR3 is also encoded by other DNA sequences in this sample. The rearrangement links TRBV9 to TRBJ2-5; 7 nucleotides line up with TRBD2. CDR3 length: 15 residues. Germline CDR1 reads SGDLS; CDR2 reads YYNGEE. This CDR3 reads CASSVDAGVQETQYF. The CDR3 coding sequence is TGTGCCAGCAGCGTAGACGCGGGAGTCCAAGAGACACAGTACTTC. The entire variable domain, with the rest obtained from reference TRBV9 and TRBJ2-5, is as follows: DSGVTQTPKHLITATGQRVTLRCSPRSGDLSVYWYQQSLDQGLQFLIQYYNGEERAKGNILERFSAQQFPDLHSELNLSSLELGDSALYFCASSVDAGVQETQYFGPGTRLLVL.

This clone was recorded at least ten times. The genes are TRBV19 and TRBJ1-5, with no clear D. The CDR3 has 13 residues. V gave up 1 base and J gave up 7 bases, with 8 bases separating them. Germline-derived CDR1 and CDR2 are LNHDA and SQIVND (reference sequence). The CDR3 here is CASSIGNFQPQHF. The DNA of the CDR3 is TGTGCCAGTAGTATAGGTAACTTCCAGCCCCAGCATTTT.